The clone carrying this T cell receptor (beta chain) occurred a few times. What it binds is not known. The PCR had 60 Vbeta and 13 Jbeta primers. Data came from immunoSEQ multiplex PCR; TCRdb stores just in-frame clones and leaves some out. The repertoire consists of 150,000 or so clones, with roughly 77% occurring once and the leading ten covering 11%. The CDR3 consists of 16 residues. V was clipped by 3 bases and J by 6 bases; unmatched bases: 10. CDR1 SGHVS and CDR2 FQNEAQ come from the germline V gene. It was healthy bone marrow donors who served as donors. This sample is drawn from a study of cytomegalovirus exposure and HLA in healthy donors. Study-wide points: At a 0.05 false discovery rate, a later analysis found 18,000 or so TCR beta sequences to be associated with HLA alleles.

This sequence was found in a man aged 18 to 30 in good health and CMV-seropositive. The sample consisted of PBMCs. The genes are TRBV7-8 and TRBJ1-2; 10 nucleotides agree with TRBD1. DNA for the CDR3: TGTGCCAGCAGCTTCTACCGGACAGGGGGTTATGATGGCTACACCTTC. Residues: CASSFYRTGGYDGYTF.